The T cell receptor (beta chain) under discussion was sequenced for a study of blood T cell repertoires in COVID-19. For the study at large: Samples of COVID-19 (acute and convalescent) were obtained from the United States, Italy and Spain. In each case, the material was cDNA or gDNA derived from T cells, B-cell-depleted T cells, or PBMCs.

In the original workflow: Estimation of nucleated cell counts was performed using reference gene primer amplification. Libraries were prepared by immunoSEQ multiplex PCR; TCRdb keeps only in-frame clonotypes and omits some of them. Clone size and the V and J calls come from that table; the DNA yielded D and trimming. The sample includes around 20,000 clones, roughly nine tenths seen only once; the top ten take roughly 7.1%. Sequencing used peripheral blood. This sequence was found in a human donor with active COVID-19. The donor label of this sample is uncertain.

CDR3 protein: CASSQEGTTGELFF. CDR3 in DNA: TGCGCCAGCAGCCAAGAAGGGACTACCGGGGAGCTGTTTTTT. This chain connects TRBV4-3 to TRBJ2-2, with TRBD2 as a possible D gene (6 bases). Germline-derived CDR1 and CDR2 are LGHNA and YSLEER. The ends were cut back, 0 bases at V and 5 bases at J, with 7 bases in the middle. This CDR3 comprises 14 residues.